This TCR beta chain was recorded in a study of cytomegalovirus exposure and HLA in healthy donors. Overall study context: Earlier sequencing of approximately 180 million T cells yielded around 120 million unique TCR beta sequences. Notes on the study in general: Specificity for CMV antigens was confirmed in vitro for a few of the CMV-associated chains.

The germline V and J ends were trimmed by 2 bases and 2 bases, with 20 bases remaining between them. This CDR3 has 18 amino acids. Per the germline V gene, CDR1 is SGHTA and CDR2 is FQGTGA. This PCR relied on a set of 60 Vbeta primers and 13 Jbeta primers. The repertoire was sequenced with immunoSEQ multiplex PCR; TCRdb's copy has only in-frame clones and lacks some. The profile shows 26,000 or so clones, just under 80% of them singletons. To note about this clone: Its cognate antigen is unknown.

The clonotype was recovered from a male donor in good health and CMV-seronegative. The sample was PBMCs. The chain joins TRBV7-3 to TRBJ2-3; D might be TRBD1 (6 bases). The CDR3 sequence: CASSLGAGWGQDTDTQYF. The DNA for the CDR3 is TGTGCCAGCAGCTTAGGGGCTGGATGGGGACAAGACACAGATACGCAGTATTTT.